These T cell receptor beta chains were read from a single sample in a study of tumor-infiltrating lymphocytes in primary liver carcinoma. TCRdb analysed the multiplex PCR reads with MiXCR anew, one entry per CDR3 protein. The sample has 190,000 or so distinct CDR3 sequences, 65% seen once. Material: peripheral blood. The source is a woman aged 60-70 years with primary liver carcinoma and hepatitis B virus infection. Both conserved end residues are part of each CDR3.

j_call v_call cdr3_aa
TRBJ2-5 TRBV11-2 CASSLDWTSLETKYF
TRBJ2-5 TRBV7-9 CASSRAGGGQETQYF
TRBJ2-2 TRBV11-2 CASSLRRAHTGELFF
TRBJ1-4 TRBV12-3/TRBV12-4 CACSFSSTFATNEKLFF
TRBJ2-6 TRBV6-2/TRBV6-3 CASSYAGLSGANVLTF
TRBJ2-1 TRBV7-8 CVSSLIGEGNEQFF
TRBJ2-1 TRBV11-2 CISSGRTSASSYNEHFF
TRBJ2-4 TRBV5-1 CASSAGQGLAKNIQYF
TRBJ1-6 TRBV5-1 CASSPGTRGANSPLHF
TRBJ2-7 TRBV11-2 CASSLWAGDSYEQYF
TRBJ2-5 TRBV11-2 CPRRLFGETQYF
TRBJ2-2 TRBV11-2 CASSLVSGHGELFF
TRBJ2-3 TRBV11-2 CASRIGGDTQYF
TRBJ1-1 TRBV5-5 CASSLRRTGGAYTEAFF
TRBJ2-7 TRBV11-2 CASNLGDSRYEQYF
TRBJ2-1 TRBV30 CAWDGGLAGDLNEQFF
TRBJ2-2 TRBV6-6 CASTKLAGDGELFF
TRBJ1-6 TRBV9 CASSGWTGGGYNSPLHF
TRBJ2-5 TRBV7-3 CASSLHQSETQCF
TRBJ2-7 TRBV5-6 CASSLFELAVYEHYF
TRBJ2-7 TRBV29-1 CSVNTGGVYYF
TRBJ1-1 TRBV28 CASIPGGWNTEAFF
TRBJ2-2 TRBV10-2 CTSTGSANTGELFF
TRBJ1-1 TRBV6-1 CAGSESTGVNTEAFF
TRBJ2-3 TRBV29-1 CSADCGISTDTQYF
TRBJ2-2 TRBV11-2 CASSITGTSVPQELFF
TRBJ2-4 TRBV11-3 CASGLEGPAKNIQYF
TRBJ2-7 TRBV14 CASSQFESLPYEQYF
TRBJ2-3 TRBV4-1 CASSQAGSASTDTQYF